This entry lists 21 T cell receptor beta chains sequenced from one sample in a study of blood T cells in healthy people across ages. A J-beta primer mix and a sample-barcoded 5' primer were used in a second PCR of about 7 to 12 cycles. TCRdb fed the 5' RACE reads into MiXCR, producing one record per CDR3 protein. Of around 1,600,000 distinct CDR3 sequences in the sample, less than 45% were seen once. Sequencing was done on a sample of blood. These receptors were collected from a woman aged 18 to 35 in good health.

This chain uses TRBV20-1 with TRBJ1-2, with TRBD1 matching over 9 bases. The J segment lost 3 bases and the V segment lost 6 bases, leaving 14 bases of the junction unmatched. The CDR3 spans 16 residues. The V gene's germline CDR1 is DFQATT and CDR2 SNEGSKA (reference sequence). CDR3 amino acids: CSANRDRDRVDYGYTF. Here the CDR3 DNA reads TGCAGTGCAAACAGAGATAGGGACAGGGTTGACTATGGCTACACCTTC.

The rearrangement joins TRBV28 to TRBJ2-5; D is uncertain. V lost 1 base, J lost 1 base, and 16 bases lay in between. CDR1 MDHEN and CDR2 SYDVKM come from the germline V gene. The CDR3 consists of 17 residues. The CDR3 sequence is CASSLFDTDAAQETQYF. In DNA, the CDR3 is TGTGCCAGCAGTTTATTCGATACAGACGCGGCCCAAGAGACCCAGTACTTC.

This chain uses TRBV18 with TRBJ2-3; D uncertain. The CDR3 loop spans 13 amino acids. Germline V CDR1 and CDR2: KGHSH, LQKENI. With 1 base removed from V and 5 bases from J, the gap between germline ends came to 7 bases. The CDR3 region is CASSPQARDTQYF. CDR3 nucleotide sequence: TGTGCCAGCTCACCACAGGCTAGAGATACGCAGTATTTT.

This chain joins TRBV11-2 and TRBJ2-7, with D possibly TRBD2 on 6 matching bases. The CDR3 runs to 16 residues. Trimming removed 5 bases from V and 7 bases from J, with 24 bases in between. CDR1 SGHAT and CDR2 FQNNGV come from the germline V gene. CDR3 sequence: CASSAAQGGQYNEQYF. The CDR3 DNA sequence: TGTGCCAGCAGCGCTGCTCAGGGAGGTCAATACAATGAGCAGTACTTC.

V usage is TRBV27 and J usage is TRBJ1-4; 8 nucleotides line up with TRBD1. Germline V gene sequence: CDR1 MNHEY, CDR2 SMNVEV (reference sequence). The ends lost 3 bases at V and 7 bases at J; junction bases unmatched: 7. The CDR3 is made up of 15 amino acids. As DNA, the CDR3 is TGTGCCAGCAGTTTTATGACAGGGGCTGGTGAAAAACTGTTTTTT. Protein sequence: CASSFMTGAGEKLFF. Combining the CDR3 with reference TRBV27 and TRBJ1-4 gives the whole variable domain EAQVTQNPRYLITVTGKKLTVTCSQNMNHEYMSWYRQDPGLGLRQIYYSMNVEVTDKGDVPEGYKVSRKEKRNFPLILESPSPNQTSLYFCASSFMTGAGEKLFFGSGTQLSVL.

The chain couples TRBV4-1 to TRBJ2-3; 9 bases are a match to TRBD1. Germline V gene data show CDR1 as MGHRA and CDR2 as YSYEKL. Trimming removed 0 bases from V and 6 bases from J; junction bases left unmatched: 7. This CDR3 spans 16 amino acids. This CDR3 is CASSQEPSGTGDTQYF. For the CDR3, the DNA is TGCGCCAGCAGCCAAGAACCCAGCGGGACAGGGGATACGCAGTATTTT.

The chain uses TRBV7-9 and TRBJ2-3, with D perhaps matching TRBD2 (6 bases). The germline gives CDR1 SEHNR, CDR2 FQNEAQ (reference sequence). This CDR3 has 14 amino acids. V lost 5 bases and J lost 3, with 12 bases in between. The CDR3 here is CASSMRERTDTQYF. CDR3 bases: TGTGCCAGCAGCATGCGGGAACGGACAGATACGCAGTATTTT. Using reference TRBV7-9 and TRBJ2-3 for the parts outside the CDR3, the full variable domain is DTGVSQNPRHKITKRGQNVTFRCDPISEHNRLYWYRQTLGQGPEFLTYFQNEAQLEKSRLLSDRFSAERPKGSFSTLEIQRTEQGDSAMYLCASSMRERTDTQYFGPGTRLTVL.

Only a few counts were recorded for this clonotype. CDR3: CASSQEMTGWYEQYF. The CDR3 DNA reads TGTGCCAGCAGCCAAGAAATGACGGGATGGTACGAGCAGTACTTC. J is TRBJ2-7 and V is TRBV4-2; D is possibly TRBD2 (5 bases). CDR3 length: 15 amino acids. Germline CDR1 is LGHNA and CDR2 is YNFKEQ. V was shortened by 0 bases and J by 4 bases, with 13 bases between the two germline ends.

The CDR3 nucleotides read TGTGCCAGCAGTGAGACGGGGGCCAATGAGCAGTTCTTC. Translation: CASSETGANEQFF. The rearrangement uses TRBV25-1 and TRBJ2-1; D assignment may be TRBD1 or TRBD2 (6 bases each). V lost 3 bases and J lost 6, with 9 bases in between. This CDR3 region has 13 residues. Germline assignment: CDR1 MGHDK and CDR2 SYGVNS.

This clonotype has only one observation. The V call is TRBV4-2, the J call TRBJ1-3; D uncertain. The CDR3 length is 15 residues. V lost 1 base, J lost 0 bases, and 7 bases lay in between. The V gene's germline CDR1 is LGHNA and CDR2 YNFKEQ. In DNA, the CDR3 is TGTGCCAGCAGCCAAGCGGAGGGCTCTGGAAACACCATATATTTT. Amino acids: CASSQAEGSGNTIYF.

In this sample, this clonotype turned up a few times. The chain carries TRBV6-1 and TRBJ2-5; D unresolved. The better agreement between TRBJ2-7 and the DNA end casts doubt on the J call. Germline-derived CDR1 and CDR2 are MNHNS and SASEGT. The CDR3 runs 12 residues. The CDR3 coding sequence is TGTGCCAGCAGTGAAAGAGAGTACGAGCAGTACTTC. It encodes CASSEREYEQYF.

This clonotype was seen a single time. Since a much larger clone is just one base distant, this may be a read error. The gene calls are TRBV10-3 and TRBJ2-1; the D gene could be TRBD1 or TRBD2 (7 bases each). The J call is uncertain, as TRBJ2-7 better fits the DNA end. This CDR3 spans 15 amino acids. Germline V gene lookup returns CDR1 ENHRY and CDR2 SYGVKD. The CDR3 nucleotides are TGTGCCATCAGTGTAGGGAGGGGGCTTTACAATGAGCAGTACTTC. It is translated as CAISVGRGLYNEQYF.

The chain uses TRBV20-1 and TRBJ2-7; 8 bases are a match to TRBD2. The V gene's germline CDR1 is DFQATT and CDR2 SNEGSKA (reference sequence). This CDR3 has 14 amino acids. After removal of 4 bases from V and 2 bases from J, the junction contained 7 bases not matched to a gene. CDR3 DNA: TGCAGTGCTAAGGGCCTACTAGCGGCCTACGAGCAGTACTTC. Translation: CSAKGLLAAYEQYF.

This clonotype was counted between two and nine times. V gene TRBV4-2 combines with J gene TRBJ1-2; 10 nucleotides match TRBD1. Germline CDR1 reads LGHNA; CDR2 reads YNFKEQ. The CDR3 covers 17 residues. V lost 0 bases to trimming and J lost 4 bases; unmatched junction nucleotides: 8. The CDR3: CASSQDPRDRGLYGYTF. DNA of the CDR3: TGTGCCAGCAGCCAAGATCCCCGGGACAGGGGTCTCTATGGCTACACCTTC.

The J gene is TRBJ2-5, the V gene TRBV7-9; D is ambiguous. The better agreement between TRBJ2-1 and the DNA end casts doubt on the J call. The length of the CDR3 is 15 residues. CDR1 and CDR2 (germline): SEHNR, FQNEAQ (reference sequence). CDR3 DNA: TGTGCCAGCAGCTTACGTATTACTGGAAGAGAGACCCAGTTCTTC. Encoded protein: CASSLRITGRETQFF.

V is TRBV20-1 and J is TRBJ1-4; D is perhaps TRBD1 (5 bases). CDR1 and CDR2 from the germline V gene are DFQATT and SNEGSKA (reference sequence). This CDR3 contains 15 residues. V lost 0 bases and J 6 bases, leaving 14 bases between the germline ends. The CDR3: CSARDEGQLHEKLFF. The CDR3 DNA reads as TGCAGTGCTAGAGATGAGGGGCAGTTACATGAAAAACTGTTTTTT.

A note on this clonotype: This may be a read error, as it is one base from a much larger clone. The chain is built from TRBV7-9 and TRBJ2-1, with 7 bases that match TRBD1. V was clipped by 6 bases and J by 2 bases; unmatched bases: 7. CDR3 size: 15 residues. CDR1 is SEHNR and CDR2 is FQNEAQ in the germline V gene (reference sequence). Written as DNA, the CDR3 is TGTGCCAGCAGTCCCGACAGGGAAGCCTACAATGAGCAGTTCTTC. Translation: CASSPDREAYNEQFF. The variable domain in full, with the rest retrieved from reference TRBV7-9 and TRBJ2-1, is DTGVSQNPRHKITKRGQNVTFRCDPISEHNRLYWYRQTLGQGPEFLTYFQNEAQLEKSRLLSDRFSAERPKGSFSTLEIQRTEQGDSAMYLCASSPDREAYNEQFFGPGTRLTVL.

CDR3 sequence (DNA): TGTGCCAGCGTTAGGGGGAGTAGAACTGAAGCTTTCTTT. This gives the protein CASVRGSRTEAFF. This chain connects TRBV2 to TRBJ1-1; D may be TRBD1 (6 bases). The CDR3 totals 13 residues. Trimming removed 8 bases from V and 5 bases from J, with 15 bases in between. Looked up from germline, CDR1 is SNHLY and CDR2 is FYNNEI.

This chain uses TRBV28 with TRBJ1-2; D gene ambiguous. Germline V lookup: CDR1 MDHEN, CDR2 SYDVKM. V shed 5 bases and J shed 7 bases, with 11 bases lying between them. The CDR3 contains 12 residues. The CDR3 is CASSTSTGGYTF. The CDR3 DNA reads TGTGCCAGCAGTACCTCGACGGGTGGCTACACCTTC.

CDR3 region: CASSVVRYAAEAFF. The CDR3 bases are TGTGCCAGCAGCGTAGTACGGTACGCTGCTGAAGCTTTCTTT. The rearrangement joins TRBV7-9 to TRBJ1-1; D is undetermined. The V and J ends lost 5 bases and 6 bases respectively, with 16 bases between them. CDR1 and CDR2 (germline): SEHNR, FQNEAQ (reference sequence). CDR3 length equals 14 residues.

This chain links TRBV13 with TRBJ2-3; 7 bases fit TRBD2. Germline CDR1 PRHDT, CDR2 FYEKMQ (reference sequence). The V gene end was trimmed by 5 bases and the J gene end by 8 bases; junction bases not matched to a gene: 13. The CDR3 is 15 amino acids. In DNA form, the CDR3 reads TGTGCCAGCAGCCCCAGCGGGATCGTTTTCGCTACGCAGTATTTT. It translates to CASSPSGIVFATQYF.